The 20 T cell receptor beta chains listed next were all sequenced from one sample in a study of T cells expressing NK-cell markers. TCRdb reprocessed the 5' RACE reads; each CDR3 protein has one entry and no DNA is given. Found here are a few hundred thousand distinct CDR3 sequences; the top ten clones hold under 6.5%. What was sequenced was blood T cells: a sorted CD56 or NKG2C T cell subset, CD4+ or CD8+ T cells, or bulk PBMC T cells (not recorded which). Receptors originate from a man aged 18 to 69 in good health.

The V call is TRBV20-1, the J call TRBJ2-2; the D call of TRBD2 rests on TCRdb alone, since no DNA is present to check it. The CDR3 spans 17 residues. Germline V gives CDR1 DFQATT, CDR2 SNEGSKA (reference sequence). CDR3 residues: CSAREPRLAGKAGELFF.

This chain connects TRBV20-1 to TRBJ2-3; the TRBD1 assignment by TCRdb is unverifiable without DNA. The CDR3 has 15 amino acids. The V gene's germline CDR1 is DFQATT and CDR2 SNEGSKA (reference sequence). The chain's CDR3 is CSARDLLAGADTQYF.

V gene TRBV5-1 combines with J gene TRBJ1-2; the D call from TCRdb, TRBD1, cannot be confirmed without DNA. The CDR3 is 16 residues long. Germline V CDR1 and CDR2: SGHRS, YFSETQ. CDR3 sequence reads: CASSSPGTGSNYGYTF.

The chain joins TRBV5-1 to TRBJ2-3; TCRdb returns TRBD2, unconfirmable since there is no DNA. The CDR3 is made up of 17 amino acids. CDR1 SGHRS and CDR2 YFSETQ come from the germline V gene. This CDR3 reads CASSRTTSGGNTDTQYF.

The V call is TRBV5-6, the J call TRBJ1-2. The germline CDR1 and CDR2 sequences are SGHDT and YYEEEE. The CDR3 is 16 amino acids. This chain's CDR3 is CASRSNTQVTNYGYTF. The complete variable domain, with remaining parts taken from reference TRBV5-6 and TRBJ1-2, reads DAGVTQSPTHLIKTRGQQVTLRCSPKSGHDTVSWYQQALGQGPQFIFQYYEEEERQRGNFPDRFSGHQFPNYSSELNVNALLLGDSALYLCASRSNTQVTNYGYTFGSGTRLTVV.

This sequence joins TRBV24-1 and TRBJ2-3; lacking DNA, the TRBD1 call made by TCRdb goes unchecked. The germline gives CDR1 KGHDR, CDR2 SFDVKD. The length of the CDR3 is 16 residues. CDR3: CATSDFRKTGTDTQYF.

The chain couples TRBV5-1 to TRBJ2-7; the D gene TCRdb calls, TRBD1, cannot be checked with no DNA. Germline CDR1 SGHRS, CDR2 YFSETQ. This CDR3 spans 16 amino acids. The CDR3 sequence is CASSYAKGGLFYEQYF. The full variable domain, its missing parts supplied by reference TRBV5-1 and TRBJ2-7, is KAGVTQTPRYLIKTRGQQVTLSCSPISGHRSVSWYQQTPGQGLQFLFEYFSETQRNKGNFPGRFSGRQFSNSRSEMNVSTLELGDSALYLCASSYAKGGLFYEQYFGPGTRLTVT.

The chain employs TRBV7-2 and TRBJ1-1. The germline CDR1 and CDR2 sequences are SGHTA and FQGNSA. This CDR3 has 15 residues. This CDR3 reads CASSSLFVWGTEAFF.

The chain combines TRBV5-1 with TRBJ2-7; TCRdb's D call of TRBD2 is untestable without DNA. Per the germline V gene, CDR1 is SGHRS and CDR2 is YFSETQ. The CDR3 sequence is 16 residues long. The CDR3 sequence: CASSSNPSGGVSEQYF.

The V and J genes are TRBV7-2 and TRBJ2-5. Looked up from germline, CDR1 is SGHTA and CDR2 is FQGNSA. The length of the CDR3 is 14 residues. This CDR3 reads CASSHGGYQETQYF.

The rearrangement uses TRBV20-1 and TRBJ2-5; TCRdb returns TRBD2, unconfirmable since there is no DNA. Germline CDR1 is DFQATT and CDR2 is SNEGSKA (reference sequence). The CDR3 consists of 17 residues. The CDR3 protein is CSARRTAGGLRQETQYF.

This chain uses TRBV6-6 with TRBJ2-7. The germline V gene encodes CDR1 MNHNY and CDR2 SVGAGI (reference sequence). The CDR3 spans 12 residues. The CDR3 sequence is CASRRPQNEQYF.

This chain links TRBV14 with TRBJ2-4. Germline assignment: CDR1 SGHDN and CDR2 FVKESK. There are 16 residues in the CDR3. CDR3 amino acids: CASSQGSQLAKNIQYF.

The chain joins TRBV18 to TRBJ1-4. Germline-derived CDR1 and CDR2 are KGHSH and LQKENI. The CDR3 is 16 residues long. The CDR3 reads CASSSNRGTTNEKLFF. Drawing the rest from reference TRBV18 and TRBJ1-4, the complete variable domain is NAGVMQNPRHLVRRRGQEARLRCSPMKGHSHVYWYRQLPEEGLKFMVYLQKENIIDESGMPKERFSAEFPKEGPSILRIQQVVRGDSAAYFCASSSNRGTTNEKLFFGSGTQLSVL.

The chain is built from TRBV6-5 and TRBJ1-2; TCRdb's D call of TRBD1 is untestable without DNA. The CDR3 has 15 residues. Germline CDR1 and CDR2: MNHEY and SVGAGI. The CDR3 reads CASSYKNFGIYGYTF.

The chain couples TRBV11-1 to TRBJ2-7. Germline lookup yields CDR1 SGHAT and CDR2 FQDESV (reference sequence). The CDR3 runs to 18 residues. The CDR3 region is CASSFDITHDGYSYEQYF.

V usage is TRBV12-3 or TRBV12-4 and J usage is TRBJ1-5; TCRdb's D gene call, TRBD1, goes unchecked for lack of DNA. This CDR3 has 13 amino acids. The CDR3 sequence is CASSMDRGSPQHF.

V is TRBV25-1 and J is TRBJ2-5; TCRdb selects TRBD1, and the lack of DNA leaves this call unchecked. Germline CDR1 reads MGHDK; CDR2 reads SYGVNS. This CDR3 comprises 13 residues. CDR3 protein: CASSDPHRGTQYF.

V gene TRBV5-1 combines with J gene TRBJ2-5; TCRdb picks TRBD2, but there is no DNA to check that call. The CDR3 spans 17 residues. Germline CDR1 and CDR2: SGHRS and YFSETQ. The CDR3 loop reads CASSLGGLAGGHETQYF.

The V call is TRBV15, the J call TRBJ1-5; without DNA, the TCRdb call of TRBD1 cannot be checked. The CDR3 runs 14 residues. Germline loops: CDR1 LNHNV, CDR2 YYDKDF (reference sequence). The CDR3 loop is CATSTRQGGQPQHF.